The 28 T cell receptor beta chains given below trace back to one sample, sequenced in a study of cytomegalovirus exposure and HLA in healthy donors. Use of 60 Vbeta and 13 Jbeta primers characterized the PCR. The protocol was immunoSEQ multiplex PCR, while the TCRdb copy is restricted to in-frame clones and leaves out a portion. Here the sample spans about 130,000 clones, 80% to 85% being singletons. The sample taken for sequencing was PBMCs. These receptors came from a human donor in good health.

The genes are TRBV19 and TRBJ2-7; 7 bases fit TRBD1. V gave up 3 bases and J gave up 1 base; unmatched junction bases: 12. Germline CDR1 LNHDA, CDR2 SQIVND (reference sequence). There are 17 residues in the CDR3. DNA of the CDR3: TGTGCCAGTAGTATTGCCCTTCTGGGACAGCGTTCCTACGAGCAGTACTTC. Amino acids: CASSIALLGQRSYEQYF.

The CDR3 coding sequence is TGTGCCAGCAGCGATGGGTCCTTAGCTTCCGAGCAGTACTTC. Residues: CASSDGSLASEQYF. The chain uses TRBV9 and TRBJ2-7, with D hard to call. In germline, CDR1 is SGDLS, CDR2 YYNGEE. This CDR3 has 14 residues. Trimming shortened V by 3 bases and J by 6 bases, and 16 bases separated the two germline ends.

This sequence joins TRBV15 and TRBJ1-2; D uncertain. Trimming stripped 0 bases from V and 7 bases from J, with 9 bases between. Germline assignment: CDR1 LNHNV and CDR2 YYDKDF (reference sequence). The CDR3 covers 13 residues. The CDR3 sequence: CATSRDSSRGYTF. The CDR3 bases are TGTGCCACCAGCAGAGATTCGAGTCGTGGCTACACCTTC.

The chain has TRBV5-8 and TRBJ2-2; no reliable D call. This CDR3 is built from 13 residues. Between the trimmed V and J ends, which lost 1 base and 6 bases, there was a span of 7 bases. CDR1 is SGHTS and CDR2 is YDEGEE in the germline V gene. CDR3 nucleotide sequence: TGTGCCAGCAGCTTGTCAGGTCCCGGGGAGCTGTTTTTT. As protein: CASSLSGPGELFF.

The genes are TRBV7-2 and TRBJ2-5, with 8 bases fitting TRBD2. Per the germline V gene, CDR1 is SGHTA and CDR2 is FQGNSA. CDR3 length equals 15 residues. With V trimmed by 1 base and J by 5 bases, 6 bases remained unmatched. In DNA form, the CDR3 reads TGTGCCAGCAGCTTAGGATCGAGCGGGGGTGAGACCCAGTACTTC. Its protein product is CASSLGSSGGETQYF.

The CDR3 DNA follows: TGTGCCAGCGGACACCGGGACAGGGGATGGGAGCTGTTTTTT. This sequence encodes CASGHRDRGWELFF. The rearrangement links TRBV21-1 to TRBJ2-2; the D call TRBD1 from the table was never checked on the DNA. TRBV21-1 is termed a pseudogene. This CDR3 comprises 14 residues.

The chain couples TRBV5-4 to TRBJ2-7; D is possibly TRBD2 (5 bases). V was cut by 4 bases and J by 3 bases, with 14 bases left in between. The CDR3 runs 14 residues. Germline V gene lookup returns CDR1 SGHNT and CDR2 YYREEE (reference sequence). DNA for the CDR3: TGTGCCAGCAGCCCCACGGACTCGATCTACGAGCAGTACTTC. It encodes CASSPTDSIYEQYF. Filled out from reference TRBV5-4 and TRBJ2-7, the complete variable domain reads ETGVTQSPTHLIKTRGQQVTLRCSSQSGHNTVSWYQQALGQGPQFIFQYYREEENGRGNFPPRFSGLQFPNYSSELNVNALELDDSALYLCASSPTDSIYEQYFGPGTRLTVT.

CDR3 residues: CASSLKQIYEQYF. The CDR3 nucleotides are TGTGCCAGCAGCTTAAAACAGATCTACGAGCAGTACTTC. The chain combines TRBV5-6 with TRBJ2-7; D gene ambiguous. The CDR3 spans 13 residues. CDR1 SGHDT and CDR2 YYEEEE come from the germline V gene. V gave up 2 bases and J gave up 3 bases, with 9 bases separating them.

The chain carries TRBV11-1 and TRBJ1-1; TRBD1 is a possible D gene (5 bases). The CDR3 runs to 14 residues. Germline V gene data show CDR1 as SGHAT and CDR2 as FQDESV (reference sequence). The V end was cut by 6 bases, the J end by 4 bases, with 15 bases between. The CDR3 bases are TGTGCCAGCAGGGGGACTATTCCTGGCACTGAAGCTTTCTTT. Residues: CASRGTIPGTEAFF.

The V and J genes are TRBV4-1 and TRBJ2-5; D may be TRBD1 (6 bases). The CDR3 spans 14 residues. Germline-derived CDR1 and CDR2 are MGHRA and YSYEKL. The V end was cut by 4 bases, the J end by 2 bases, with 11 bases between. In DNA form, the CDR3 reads TGCGCCAGCAGCCCCCAGGGGAGTCAAGAGACCCAGTACTTC. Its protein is CASSPQGSQETQYF.

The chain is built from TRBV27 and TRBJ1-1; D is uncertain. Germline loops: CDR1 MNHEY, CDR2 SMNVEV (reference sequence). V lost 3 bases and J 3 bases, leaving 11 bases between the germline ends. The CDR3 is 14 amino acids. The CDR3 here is CASSFRELHTEAFF. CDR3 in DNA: TGTGCCAGCAGTTTTCGAGAGCTACACACTGAAGCTTTCTTT.

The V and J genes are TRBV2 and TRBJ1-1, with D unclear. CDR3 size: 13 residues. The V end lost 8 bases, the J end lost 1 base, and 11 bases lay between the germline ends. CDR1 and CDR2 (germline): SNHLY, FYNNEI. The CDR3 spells CASPAGRNTEAFF. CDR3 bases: TGTGCCAGCCCCGCCGGGAGGAACACTGAAGCTTTCTTT.

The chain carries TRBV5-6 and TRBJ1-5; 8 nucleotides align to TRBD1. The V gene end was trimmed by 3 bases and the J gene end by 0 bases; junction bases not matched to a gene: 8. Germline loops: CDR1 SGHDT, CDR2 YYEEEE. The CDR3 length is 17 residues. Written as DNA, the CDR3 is TGTGCCAGCAGCTCTACATCCAGGGGGCTTAGCAATCAGCCCCAGCATTTT. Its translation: CASSSTSRGLSNQPQHF.

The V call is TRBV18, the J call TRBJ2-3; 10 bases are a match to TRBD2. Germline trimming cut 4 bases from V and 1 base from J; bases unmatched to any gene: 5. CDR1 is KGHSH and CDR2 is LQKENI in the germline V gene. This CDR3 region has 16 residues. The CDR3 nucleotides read TGTGCCAGCTCACGGTCTAGCGGGGGCGGCACAGATACGCAGTATTTT. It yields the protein CASSRSSGGGTDTQYF. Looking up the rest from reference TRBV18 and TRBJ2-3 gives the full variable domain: NAGVMQNPRHLVRRRGQEARLRCSPMKGHSHVYWYRQLPEEGLKFMVYLQKENIIDESGMPKERFSAEFPKEGPSILRIQQVVRGDSAAYFCASSRSSGGGTDTQYFGPGTRLTVL.

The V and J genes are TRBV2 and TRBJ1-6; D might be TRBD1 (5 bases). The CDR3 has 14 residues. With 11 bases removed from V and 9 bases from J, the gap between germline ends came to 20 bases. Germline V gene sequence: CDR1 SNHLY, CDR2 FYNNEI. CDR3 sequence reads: CAPGGIGAGSPLHF. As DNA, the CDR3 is TGTGCCCCGGGGGGAATAGGGGCAGGTTCACCCCTCCACTTT.

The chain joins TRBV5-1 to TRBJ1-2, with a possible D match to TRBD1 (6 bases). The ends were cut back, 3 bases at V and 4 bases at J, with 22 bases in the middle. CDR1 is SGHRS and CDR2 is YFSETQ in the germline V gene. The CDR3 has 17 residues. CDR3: CASSSSLDRQGPYGYTF. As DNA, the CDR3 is TGCGCCAGCAGCTCCAGCCTTGACAGGCAGGGTCCCTATGGCTACACCTTC.

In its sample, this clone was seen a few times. The CDR3 DNA reads as TGTGCCAGCAGTGATCGAGGGATCACTGAAGCTTTCTTT. It yields the protein CASSDRGITEAFF. The V call is TRBV6-1, the J call TRBJ1-1, with D uncertain. The germline CDR1 and CDR2 sequences are MNHNS and SASEGT. The CDR3 loop spans 13 amino acids. Trimming took off 3 bases at V and 4 bases at J, with 9 bases between the two ends.

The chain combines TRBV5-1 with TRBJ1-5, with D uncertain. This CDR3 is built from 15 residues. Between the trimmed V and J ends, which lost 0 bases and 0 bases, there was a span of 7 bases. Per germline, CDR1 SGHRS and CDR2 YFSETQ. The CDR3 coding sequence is TGCGCCAGCAGCTTGGACGGTCGTAGCAATCAGCCCCAGCATTTT. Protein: CASSLDGRSNQPQHF.

The chain's CDR3 is CASSLGYNSNQPQHF. CDR3 DNA sequence: TGTGCCAGCAGCTTAGGGTACAATAGCAATCAGCCCCAGCATTTT. The chain employs TRBV7-6 and TRBJ1-5; D unclear. The germline V gene encodes CDR1 SGHVS and CDR2 FNYEAQ. The CDR3 spans 15 residues. V lost 1 base, J lost 0 bases, and 7 bases lay in between.

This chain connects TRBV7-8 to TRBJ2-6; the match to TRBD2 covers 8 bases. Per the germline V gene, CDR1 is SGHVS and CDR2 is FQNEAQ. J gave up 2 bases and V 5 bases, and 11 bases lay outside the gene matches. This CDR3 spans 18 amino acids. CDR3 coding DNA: TGTGCCAGCAGCGCTGAGGGACTAGGCTTGGCTGGGGCCAACGTCCTGACTTTC. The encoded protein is CASSAEGLGLAGANVLTF.

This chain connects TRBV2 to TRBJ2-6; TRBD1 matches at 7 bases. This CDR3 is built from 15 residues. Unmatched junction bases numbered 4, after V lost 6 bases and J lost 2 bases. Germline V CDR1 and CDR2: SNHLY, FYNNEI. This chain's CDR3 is CASRVDRAGANVLTF. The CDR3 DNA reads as TGTGCCAGCAGGGTCGACAGGGCTGGGGCCAACGTCCTGACTTTC.

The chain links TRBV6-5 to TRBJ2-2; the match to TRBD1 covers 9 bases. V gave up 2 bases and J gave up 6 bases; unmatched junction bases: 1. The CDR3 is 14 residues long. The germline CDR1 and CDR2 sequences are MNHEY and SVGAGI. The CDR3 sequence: CASSYTGGPGELFF. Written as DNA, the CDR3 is TGTGCCAGCAGTTACACAGGGGGCCCCGGGGAGCTGTTTTTT.

The DNA for the CDR3 is TGTGCCAGCTCACCAAACGGGGGGGCTGGAGAGACCCAGTACTTC. Encoded protein: CASSPNGGAGETQYF. This chain links TRBV18 with TRBJ2-5; 8 nucleotides align to TRBD2. The CDR3 runs to 15 residues. The junction had 6 bases not matched to a gene; V was cut back by 2 bases and J by 4 bases. Germline loops: CDR1 KGHSH, CDR2 LQKENI. Filled out from reference TRBV18 and TRBJ2-5, the complete variable domain reads NAGVMQNPRHLVRRRGQEARLRCSPMKGHSHVYWYRQLPEEGLKFMVYLQKENIIDESGMPKERFSAEFPKEGPSILRIQQVVRGDSAAYFCASSPNGGAGETQYFGPGTRLLVL.

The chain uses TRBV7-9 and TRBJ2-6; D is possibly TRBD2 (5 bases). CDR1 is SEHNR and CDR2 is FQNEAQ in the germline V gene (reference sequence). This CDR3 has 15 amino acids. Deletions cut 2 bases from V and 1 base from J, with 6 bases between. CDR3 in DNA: TGTGCCAGCAGCTTAAGGGAGTCTGGGGCCAACGTCCTGACTTTC. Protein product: CASSLRESGANVLTF.

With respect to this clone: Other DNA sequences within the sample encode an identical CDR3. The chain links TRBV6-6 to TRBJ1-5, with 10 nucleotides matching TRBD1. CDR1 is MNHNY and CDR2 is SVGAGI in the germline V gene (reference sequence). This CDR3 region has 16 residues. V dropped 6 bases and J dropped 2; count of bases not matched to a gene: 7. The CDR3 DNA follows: TGTGCCAGCAGCTATGACAGGGGGCGAGGCAATCAGCCCCAGCATTTT. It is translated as CASSYDRGRGNQPQHF.

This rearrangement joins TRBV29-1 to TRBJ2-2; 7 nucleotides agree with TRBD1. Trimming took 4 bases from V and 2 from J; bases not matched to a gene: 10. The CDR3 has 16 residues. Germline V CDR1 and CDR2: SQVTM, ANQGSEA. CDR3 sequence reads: CSVALTGTVNTGELFF. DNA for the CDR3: TGCAGCGTTGCCCTGACCGGGACAGTTAACACCGGGGAGCTGTTTTTT.

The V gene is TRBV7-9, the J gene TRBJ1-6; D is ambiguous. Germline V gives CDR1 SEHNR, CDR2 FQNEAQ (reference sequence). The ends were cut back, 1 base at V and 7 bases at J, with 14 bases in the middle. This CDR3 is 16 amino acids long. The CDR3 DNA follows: TGTGCCAGCAGCTTAGAGGGAGGAGGGATGAATTCACCCCTCCACTTT. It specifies CASSLEGGGMNSPLHF.

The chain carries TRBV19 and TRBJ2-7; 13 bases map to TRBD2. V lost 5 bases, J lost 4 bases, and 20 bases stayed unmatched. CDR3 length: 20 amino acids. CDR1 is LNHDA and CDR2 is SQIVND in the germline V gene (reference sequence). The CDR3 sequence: CASSPATGLAGATSKYEQYF. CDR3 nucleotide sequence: TGTGCCAGTAGTCCGGCAACCGGACTAGCGGGGGCCACGAGTAAGTACGAGCAGTACTTC.